A single sample is the source of the 18 T cell receptor beta chains below, sequenced in a study of blood T cell repertoires in COVID-19. The data were produced by immunoSEQ multiplex PCR, yet TCRdb's version contains in-frame clones alone and is incomplete. Counted here are roughly 500,000 clones, around 85% occurring once; the ten biggest clones make up roughly 8.5%. Sequencing was carried out using PBMCs or T cells enriched from blood (not recorded which). The receptors were gathered from a woman aged 55-75 years who had recovered from COVID-19.

This sequence joins TRBV5-1 and TRBJ2-5, with 8 bases aligning to TRBD2. CDR1 is SGHRS, CDR2 YFSETQ, per germline. The CDR3 has 16 amino acids. Germline trimming cut 0 bases from V and 4 bases from J; bases unmatched to any gene: 8. The CDR3 protein is CASSLVGLVPPETQYF. CDR3 bases: TGCGCCAGCAGCTTGGTGGGACTAGTCCCACCAGAGACCCAGTACTTC. The full variable domain, in which reference TRBV5-1 and TRBJ2-5 provide the parts outside the CDR3, is KAGVTQTPRYLIKTRGQQVTLSCSPISGHRSVSWYQQTPGQGLQFLFEYFSETQRNKGNFPGRFSGRQFSNSRSEMNVSTLELGDSALYLCASSLVGLVPPETQYFGPGTRLLVL.

This sequence joins TRBV18 and TRBJ1-3; D is unresolved. This CDR3 is built from 16 residues. The ends were cut back, 0 bases at V and 0 bases at J, with 9 bases in the middle. Germline V gene lookup returns CDR1 KGHSH and CDR2 LQKENI. CDR3 sequence: CASSPPNLSSGNTIYF. CDR3 DNA sequence: TGTGCCAGCTCACCACCGAACTTGAGCTCTGGAAACACCATATATTTT. The variable domain in full, with the rest retrieved from reference TRBV18 and TRBJ1-3, is NAGVMQNPRHLVRRRGQEARLRCSPMKGHSHVYWYRQLPEEGLKFMVYLQKENIIDESGMPKERFSAEFPKEGPSILRIQQVVRGDSAAYFCASSPPNLSSGNTIYFGEGSWLTVV.

The count of this clone is one. The chain has TRBV29-1 and TRBJ1-3; tentatively, D is TRBD1 (5 bases). Germline CDR1 and CDR2: SQVTM and ANQGSEA. The CDR3 length is 14 residues. V gave up 4 bases and J gave up 0 bases, with 10 bases separating them. In nucleotides, the CDR3 is TGCAGCGTTGGGCAGGGTTTCTCTGGAAACACCATATATTTT. Its protein is CSVGQGFSGNTIYF. The full variable domain, its missing parts supplied by reference TRBV29-1 and TRBJ1-3, is SAVISQKPSRDICQRGTSLTIQCQVDSQVTMMFWYRQQPGQSLTLIATANQGSEATYESGFVIDKFPISRPNLTFSTLTVSNMSPEDSSIYLCSVGQGFSGNTIYFGEGSWLTVV.

J is TRBJ2-1 and V is TRBV5-5; 9 nucleotides align to TRBD1. J was trimmed by 8 bases and V by 5 bases; bases with no gene match: 8. Per the germline V gene, CDR1 is SGHKS and CDR2 is YYEKEE (reference sequence). The CDR3 loop spans 14 amino acids. The CDR3 sequence is CASRAGTGIHEQFF. The CDR3 nucleotides are TGTGCCAGCAGAGCAGGGACAGGGATCCATGAGCAGTTCTTC.

CDR3 DNA: TGCGCCAGCAGCCGCAGGGACAGAGGCCTAATTTCTCCAGATACGCAGTATTTT. The encoded protein is CASSRRDRGLISPDTQYF. This chain connects TRBV5-1 to TRBJ2-3; 7 nucleotides align to TRBD1. V shed 4 bases, J shed 4 bases, and the junction held 18 bases outside the gene matches. From germline, CDR1 is SGHRS and CDR2 YFSETQ. The CDR3 sequence is 18 residues long.

V gene TRBV7-8 combines with J gene TRBJ2-3, with 8 bases identical to TRBD2. V shed 5 bases, J shed 1 base, and the junction held 5 bases outside the gene matches. The V gene's germline CDR1 is SGHVS and CDR2 FQNEAQ. The CDR3 is made up of 15 amino acids. CDR3 sequence reads: CASSRGAGGTDTQYF. CDR3 bases: TGTGCCAGCAGCCGAGGAGCGGGGGGCACAGATACGCAGTATTTT.

Concerning this clone itself: Within the sample, other DNA sequences also encode this same CDR3. The rearrangement joins TRBV18 to TRBJ2-7, with D tentatively TRBD1 (5 bases). The CDR3 sequence is 12 residues long. V was clipped by 3 bases and J by 4 bases, with 7 bases between them. Germline V CDR1 and CDR2: KGHSH, LQKENI. In DNA, the CDR3 is TGTGCCAGCTCACCCGACAGATACGAGCAGTACTTC. As protein: CASSPDRYEQYF.

This sequence joins TRBV4-1 and TRBJ1-1; 7 nucleotides align to TRBD1. Germline CDR1 MGHRA, CDR2 YSYEKL. V dropped 5 bases and J dropped 1; count of bases not matched to a gene: 7. The CDR3 is 15 amino acids. CDR3 in amino acids: CASSATGTENTEAFF. The CDR3 DNA sequence: TGCGCCAGCAGCGCTACCGGGACAGAGAACACTGAAGCTTTCTTT.

This chain joins TRBV3-1 (or the pseudogene TRBV3-2) and TRBJ2-7; D is ambiguous. Looked up from germline, CDR1 is LGHDT and CDR2 is YNNKEL (reference sequence). The CDR3 loop spans 12 amino acids. V lost 1 base and J lost 3, with 4 bases in between. Written as DNA, the CDR3 is TGTGCCAGCAGCCAAGCCGGCTACGAGCAGTACGTC. This sequence encodes CASSQAGYEQYV.

V gene TRBV6-6 combines with J gene TRBJ1-3; the D gene is possibly TRBD1 (6 bases). V lost 6 bases, J lost 4 bases, and 16 bases lay in between. CDR3 length equals 15 residues. The V gene's germline CDR1 is MNHNY and CDR2 SVGAGI (reference sequence). CDR3 loop: CASSATGNRGNTIYF. The CDR3 DNA is TGTGCCAGCAGCGCGACAGGCAATCGGGGAAACACCATATATTTT.

In this sample, this clone turned up a few times. The CDR3 region is CASKYSGGEDTQYF. CDR3 sequence (DNA): TGCGCCAGCAAGTATAGCGGGGGAGAAGATACGCAGTATTTT. This chain connects TRBV10-2 to TRBJ2-3, with 9 nucleotides matching TRBD2. Germline loops: CDR1 WSHSY, CDR2 SAAADI. This CDR3 comprises 14 residues. V gave up 7 bases and J gave up 5 bases; unmatched junction bases: 7.

The chain combines TRBV5-6 with TRBJ2-7; possibly TRBD2 for D (6 bases). This CDR3 contains 15 residues. V was clipped by 1 base and J by 4 bases, with 15 bases between them. CDR1 and CDR2 (germline): SGHDT, YYEEEE. CDR3 amino acids: CASSLNGGVRYEQYF. DNA of the CDR3: TGTGCCAGCAGCTTGAATGGAGGGGTAAGGTACGAGCAGTACTTC.

This sequence joins TRBV9 and TRBJ2-1, with TRBD2 identical over 12 bases. The V gene end was trimmed by 3 bases and the J gene end by 0 bases; junction bases not matched to a gene: 7. CDR3 length: 18 amino acids. Germline V gives CDR1 SGDLS, CDR2 YYNGEE. The CDR3 DNA sequence: TGTGCCAGCAGCGGCCCCCCGACTAGCGGGGGCTCCTACAATGAGCAGTTCTTC. It translates to CASSGPPTSGGSYNEQFF.

V is TRBV4-1 and J is TRBJ1-2; the D is unclear. Germline V gene sequence: CDR1 MGHRA, CDR2 YSYEKL. The CDR3 contains 13 residues. V was trimmed by 1 base and J by 6 bases, leaving 9 bases between them. The CDR3 bases are TGCGCCAGCAGCCAAGTGGAGGGAGATGGCTACACCTTC. It yields the protein CASSQVEGDGYTF.

This chain links TRBV5-1 with TRBJ2-7; 8 nucleotides line up with TRBD1. J lost 2 bases, V lost 7 bases, and 5 bases had no gene match. The CDR3 is 13 residues long. Germline CDR1 reads SGHRS; CDR2 reads YFSETQ. CDR3 nucleotides: TGCGCCAGCCGAGCAGGGGGCGCCTACGAGCAGTACTTC. Translation: CASRAGGAYEQYF.

The J gene is TRBJ2-5, the V gene TRBV4-2; no clear D. The germline CDR1 and CDR2 sequences are LGHNA and YNFKEQ. V lost 1 base, J lost 7 bases, and 13 bases lay in between. The CDR3 contains 14 residues. The CDR3 loop reads CASSQVPPPGTQYF. CDR3 nucleotide sequence: TGTGCCAGCAGCCAAGTACCACCCCCGGGGACCCAGTACTTC.

The chain joins TRBV19 to TRBJ1-5, with 7 nucleotides matching TRBD1. V was clipped by 5 bases and J by 7 bases; unmatched bases: 11. This CDR3 contains 15 residues. Germline V gives CDR1 LNHDA, CDR2 SQIVND (reference sequence). CDR3 sequence reads: CASSPPEGARQPQHF. CDR3 nucleotide sequence: TGTGCCAGTAGTCCGCCGGAGGGGGCAAGGCAGCCCCAGCATTTT.

The gene calls are TRBV27 and TRBJ1-2; 10 bases map to TRBD1. CDR3 length equals 15 residues. The V segment lost 6 bases and the J segment 3 bases; nucleotides outside the gene matches: 7. Germline V CDR1 and CDR2: MNHEY, SMNVEV (reference sequence). This CDR3 is CASRPPGQGHYGYTF. CDR3 in DNA: TGTGCCAGCAGGCCTCCGGGACAGGGGCACTATGGCTACACCTTC.